This T cell receptor (beta chain) derives from a study of TIL therapy for anti-PD-1-resistant metastatic lung cancer. Study context: Tumors carried a median about 1.5 non-synonymous mutations per megabase. Study-level points and caveats: Patients were highly selected, enriched for treatment-naive, never-smoker and oncogene-addicted cases.

Trimming cost V 4 bases and J 2 bases; bases outside gene matches: 3. This CDR3 contains 14 residues. Per the germline V gene, CDR1 is SGHTA and CDR2 is FQGNSA. The libraries were made with immunoSEQ v3. The table came from immunoSEQ multiplex PCR; TCRdb's copy has only in-frame clones and leaves some out. The table records approximately 95,000 clones, less than 70% of them present only once. As for this clone: Its antigen is as yet unknown.

Specified time point: pre-treatment sample, taken before nivolumab and TIL therapy. Most excised metastases sampled were pleural nodules or supraclavicular lymph nodes. Patients then received nivolumab; progressors got lymphodepletion, TIL and IL-2. The material sequenced was tumor tissue, taken at baseline. The V gene is TRBV7-2, the J gene TRBJ2-7, with 9 positions matching TRBD1. The receptor's source is a person between 30 and 79 years old with non-small cell lung cancer. In DNA form, the CDR3 reads TGTGCCAGCAGCTCCCGACAGGGGGCCTACGAGCAGTACTTC. Its translation is CASSSRQGAYEQYF. The whole variable domain, remainder taken from reference TRBV7-2 and TRBJ2-7, is GAGVSQSPSNKVTEKGKDVELRCDPISGHTALYWYRQSLGQGLEFLIYFQGNSAPDKSGLPSDRFSAERTGGSVSTLTIQRTQQEDSAVYLCASSSRQGAYEQYFGPGTRLTVT.